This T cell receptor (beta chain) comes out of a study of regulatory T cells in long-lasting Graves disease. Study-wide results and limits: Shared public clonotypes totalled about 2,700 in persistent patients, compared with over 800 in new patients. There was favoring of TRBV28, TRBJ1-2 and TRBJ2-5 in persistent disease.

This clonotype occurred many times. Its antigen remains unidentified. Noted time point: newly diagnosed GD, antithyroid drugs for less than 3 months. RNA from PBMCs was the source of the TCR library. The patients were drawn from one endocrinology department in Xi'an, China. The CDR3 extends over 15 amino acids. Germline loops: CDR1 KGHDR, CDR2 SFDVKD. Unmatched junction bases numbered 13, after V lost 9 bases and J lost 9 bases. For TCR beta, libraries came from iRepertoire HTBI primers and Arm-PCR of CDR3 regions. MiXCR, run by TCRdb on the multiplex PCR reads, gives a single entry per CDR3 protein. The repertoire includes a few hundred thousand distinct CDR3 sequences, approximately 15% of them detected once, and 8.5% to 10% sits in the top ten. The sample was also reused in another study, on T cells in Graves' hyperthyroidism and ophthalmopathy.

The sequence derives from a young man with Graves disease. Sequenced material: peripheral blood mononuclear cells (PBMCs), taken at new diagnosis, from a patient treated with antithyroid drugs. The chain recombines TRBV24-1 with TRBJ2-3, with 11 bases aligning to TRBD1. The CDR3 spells CATSNSDRGLETQYF. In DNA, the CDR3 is TGTGCCACCTCCAATTCGGACAGGGGGCTTGAAACGCAGTATTTT.